Below are 30 T cell receptor beta chains sequenced from a single sample in a study of shared clonotypes between healthy human individuals. CD8 cells classed as naive were CD45RO-negative and positively selected for CCR7, excluding terminally differentiated effector memory CD45RA+ cells. Some clones are missing from TCRdb's copy, which holds only in-frame ones; the method was immunoSEQ multiplex PCR. Found here are 550,000 to 600,000 clones, roughly 98% of them singletons; the top ten hold approximately 0.33%. Sequencing was done on a sample of naive CD8+ T cells sorted from blood. These receptors all stem from a man aged 30-40 years in good health.

V and J are TRBV7-6 and TRBJ2-7; 10 bases align to TRBD1. The CDR3 runs to 16 residues. Germline V lookup: CDR1 SGHVS, CDR2 FNYEAQ. The V segment lost 5 bases and the J segment 2 bases; nucleotides outside the gene matches: 9. CDR3 amino acids: CASSAGGTGATYEQYF. In nucleotides, the CDR3 is TGTGCCAGCAGCGCTGGGGGGACAGGGGCGACCTACGAGCAGTACTTC.

This clone was counted between two and nine times. This same CDR3 is encoded by further DNA sequences in the sample. The chain joins TRBV6-5 to TRBJ2-3; 9 bases are shared with TRBD2. CDR3 length: 15 amino acids. Losses at the gene ends were 3 bases for V and 0 bases for J; bases not matched to a gene: 1. Germline V gene data show CDR1 as MNHEY and CDR2 as SVGAGI. The CDR3 region has the DNA TGTGCCAGCAGTTATCTAGCGGGAAGCACAGATACGCAGTATTTT. It specifies CASSYLAGSTDTQYF.

The V call is TRBV7-9, the J call TRBJ1-2; D remains ambiguous. CDR1 and CDR2 from the germline V gene are SEHNR and FQNEAQ (reference sequence). V lost 4 bases to trimming and J lost 2 bases, with 14 bases between them. The CDR3 totals 15 residues. This CDR3 is CASSSGSQSNYGYTF. The CDR3 coding sequence is TGTGCCAGCAGCTCGGGTTCCCAGTCCAACTATGGCTACACCTTC.

The V and J genes are TRBV18 and TRBJ2-1; the match to TRBD2 covers 7 bases. The CDR3 is 14 amino acids. Germline V CDR1 and CDR2: KGHSH, LQKENI. Unmatched junction bases numbered 6, after V lost 1 base and J lost 9 bases. The CDR3 DNA follows: TGTGCCAGCTCACCACGTGCGGGAGTTACTGAGCAGTTCTTC. It specifies CASSPRAGVTEQFF.

The rearrangement uses TRBV6-5 and TRBJ2-7, with D perhaps assigned TRBD1 or TRBD2 (6 bases each). The CDR3 runs 12 residues. V gave up 5 bases and J gave up 2 bases, with 7 bases separating them. Looked up from germline, CDR1 is MNHEY and CDR2 is SVGAGI. The CDR3 loop is CASSGGPYEQYF. The DNA for the CDR3 is TGTGCCAGCAGTGGGGGGCCCTACGAGCAGTACTTC.

This clone occurred once. This rearrangement joins TRBV5-4 to TRBJ1-2; no clear D gene. Germline V gene sequence: CDR1 SGHNT, CDR2 YYREEE (reference sequence). This CDR3 spans 12 amino acids. Trimming shortened V by 0 bases and J by 5 bases, and 5 bases separated the two germline ends. CDR3 bases: TGTGCCAGCAGCTTGGAGGATTATGGCTACACCTTC. It translates to CASSLEDYGYTF.

V usage is TRBV7-9 and J usage is TRBJ2-1; 7 bases fit TRBD2. This CDR3 is built from 15 residues. Germline CDR1 and CDR2: SEHNR and FQNEAQ (reference sequence). Trimming removed 1 base from V and 5 bases from J; junction bases left unmatched: 5. CDR3 protein: CASSLGGSSDNEQFF. Written as DNA, the CDR3 is TGTGCCAGCAGCTTAGGCGGGAGTAGCGACAATGAGCAGTTCTTC.

Note on this clone: The same CDR3 can be traced to other DNA sequences in this sample. This chain links TRBV15 with TRBJ1-4; possible D gene TRBD1, 6 bases. The germline V and J ends were trimmed by 0 bases and 7 bases, with 9 bases remaining between them. Germline assignment: CDR1 LNHNV and CDR2 YYDKDF (reference sequence). The CDR3 extends over 14 amino acids. The CDR3 reads CATSRDRGGEKLFF. In nucleotides, the CDR3 is TGTGCCACCAGCAGAGACAGGGGTGGTGAAAAACTGTTTTTT.

J is TRBJ2-7 and V is TRBV19, with D unclear. The V gene's germline CDR1 is LNHDA and CDR2 SQIVND (reference sequence). Trimming cost V 4 bases and J 5 bases, with 12 bases left between them. The CDR3 length is 13 residues. The CDR3 spells CASSTSPGHEQYF. CDR3 nucleotides: TGTGCCAGTAGTACCTCCCCGGGCCACGAGCAGTACTTC.

The V call is TRBV28, the J call TRBJ2-3; a possible D gene is TRBD1 (5 bases). The length of the CDR3 is 14 residues. V shed 3 bases and J shed 4 bases, with 11 bases lying between them. Germline V gives CDR1 MDHEN, CDR2 SYDVKM. CDR3 region: CASSFNIRADTQYF. DNA for the CDR3: TGTGCCAGCAGTTTTAATATCAGGGCAGATACGCAGTATTTT.

The rearrangement joins TRBV4-1 to TRBJ1-5; D ambiguous. The CDR3 runs to 14 residues. V lost 0 bases, J lost 10 bases, and 13 bases lay in between. Germline CDR1 MGHRA, CDR2 YSYEKL. Here the CDR3 reads CASSQDSPDGPQHF. Here the CDR3 DNA reads TGCGCCAGCAGCCAAGATTCCCCGGACGGCCCCCAGCATTTT.

The gene calls are TRBV18 and TRBJ1-2, with 9 bases lining up with TRBD1. Trimming removed 4 bases from V and 3 bases from J; junction bases left unmatched: 9. Per germline, CDR1 KGHSH and CDR2 LQKENI. The CDR3 spans 16 residues. DNA of the CDR3: TGTGCCAGCTCACTGGGGCCCGACAGGGGGGACTATGGCTACACCTTC. It translates to CASSLGPDRGDYGYTF.

The rearrangement uses TRBV15 and TRBJ1-1; TRBD1 aligns across 7 bases. Germline CDR1 LNHNV, CDR2 YYDKDF (reference sequence). Losses at the gene ends were 5 bases for V and 0 bases for J; bases not matched to a gene: 12. CDR3 size: 17 residues. The CDR3 coding sequence is TGTGCCACCAGCGCGGTCCCGGGACAGACCATGAACACTGAAGCTTTCTTT. Translating gives CATSAVPGQTMNTEAFF.

As DNA, the CDR3 is TGTGCCAGCAGCTCCGGGACAGGCCCCTACTATGGCTACACCTTC. This codes for CASSSGTGPYYGYTF. The chain combines TRBV11-2 with TRBJ1-2, with TRBD1 matching over 8 bases. With V trimmed by 4 bases and J by 3 bases, 7 bases remained unmatched. This CDR3 has 15 residues. Germline V gene sequence: CDR1 SGHAT, CDR2 FQNNGV.

The chain employs TRBV27 and TRBJ2-3, with D unclear. The V end lost 5 bases, the J end lost 0 bases, and 15 bases lay between the germline ends. From germline, CDR1 is MNHEY and CDR2 SMNVEV (reference sequence). The CDR3 sequence is 16 residues long. The CDR3 nucleotides read TGTGCCAGCAGTCCCGACCCTTCGTATAGCACAGATACGCAGTATTTT. Its translation is CASSPDPSYSTDTQYF.

The chain employs TRBV28 and TRBJ1-3; no firm D call. The V end lost 5 bases, the J end lost 0 bases, and 17 bases lay between the germline ends. CDR1 MDHEN and CDR2 SYDVKM come from the germline V gene. There are 17 residues in the CDR3. Here the CDR3 reads CASSPAFRSLSGNTIYF. The CDR3 DNA is TGTGCCAGCAGTCCCGCATTCAGAAGCCTCTCTGGAAACACCATATATTTT.

The chain combines TRBV7-9 with TRBJ2-2; unclear D gene. CDR1 and CDR2 from the germline V gene are SEHNR and FQNEAQ (reference sequence). The CDR3 is made up of 17 amino acids. Trimming removed 5 bases from V and 0 bases from J, with 16 bases in between. CDR3: CASSQIDGRTNTGELFF. CDR3 nucleotides: TGTGCCAGCAGCCAAATTGACGGCAGAACGAACACCGGGGAGCTGTTTTTT.

This clone was detected once. The CDR3 DNA is TGCGCCAGCAGCCAAGAGGGGACAGGGGCCTACGAGCAGTACTTC. Its protein product is CASSQEGTGAYEQYF. The chain links TRBV4-3 to TRBJ2-7; 10 bases agree with TRBD1. V was clipped by 0 bases and J by 2 bases; unmatched bases: 1. CDR3 length: 15 amino acids. CDR1 is LGHNA, CDR2 YSLEER, per germline.

This rearrangement joins TRBV11-1 to TRBJ1-2; 8 nucleotides line up with TRBD1. V lost 5 bases and J lost 4; bases outside the gene matches: 12. In germline, CDR1 is SGHAT, CDR2 FQDESV (reference sequence). This CDR3 comprises 16 residues. Here the CDR3 DNA reads TGTGCCAGCAGCCCACGACCGGGACAGGAAATCTATGGCTACACCTTC. This gives the protein CASSPRPGQEIYGYTF.

The gene calls are TRBV4-1 and TRBJ2-1; a possible D gene is TRBD2 (5 bases). Germline loops: CDR1 MGHRA, CDR2 YSYEKL. With 0 bases removed from V and 0 bases from J, the gap between germline ends came to 12 bases. The CDR3 consists of 17 residues. CDR3 residues: CASSQEGARGSYNEQFF. For the CDR3, the DNA is TGCGCCAGCAGCCAAGAGGGAGCCCGGGGCTCCTACAATGAGCAGTTCTTC.

This chain joins TRBV19 and TRBJ2-7; 7 nucleotides align to TRBD1. With V trimmed by 4 bases and J by 3 bases, 3 bases remained unmatched. Germline values: CDR1 LNHDA, CDR2 SQIVND (reference sequence). The CDR3 covers 13 residues. The CDR3 nucleotides read TGTGCCAGTAGTACTCGACAGGGCTACGAGCAGTACTTC. It is translated as CASSTRQGYEQYF. Based on the CDR3 plus reference TRBV19 and TRBJ2-7, the full variable domain is DGGITQSPKYLFRKEGQNVTLSCEQNLNHDAMYWYRQDPGQGLRLIYYSQIVNDFQKGDIAEGYSVSREKKESFPLTVTSAQKNPTAFYLCASSTRQGYEQYFGPGTRLTVT.

The rearrangement links TRBV5-1 to TRBJ2-1, with unresolved D. V dropped 0 bases and J dropped 6 bases, with 7 bases sitting between them. Germline CDR1 and CDR2: SGHRS and YFSETQ. The CDR3 is 13 amino acids. CDR3 protein: CASSLAASNEQFF. DNA for the CDR3: TGCGCCAGCAGCTTGGCCGCTAGCAATGAGCAGTTCTTC.

The rearrangement links TRBV5-1 to TRBJ2-7; 7 bases agree with TRBD1. V was pared by 1 base and J by 6 bases, with 1 base of the junction left unmatched. The length of the CDR3 is 12 residues. The germline V gene has CDR1 SGHRS and CDR2 YFSETQ. The CDR3 DNA sequence: TGCGCCAGCAGCTTGAACAGGGGCGAGCAGTACTTC. This gives the protein CASSLNRGEQYF.

The chain combines TRBV7-3 with TRBJ2-5, with a possible D match to TRBD1 (5 bases). V lost 0 bases to trimming and J lost 2 bases, with 10 bases between them. The V gene's germline CDR1 is SGHTA and CDR2 FQGTGA. The CDR3 runs to 15 residues. CDR3 sequence: CASSLTGTGQETQYF. As DNA, the CDR3 is TGTGCCAGCAGCTTAACGGGTACAGGTCAAGAGACCCAGTACTTC. Full variable domain (rest looked up from reference TRBV7-3 and TRBJ2-5): GAGVSQTPSNKVTEKGKYVELRCDPISGHTALYWYRQSLGQGPEFLIYFQGTGAADDSGLPNDRFFAVRPEGSVSTLKIQRTERGDSAVYLCASSLTGTGQETQYFGPGTRLLVL.

V usage is TRBV21-1 and J usage is TRBJ2-7; the D segment call TRBD2 is taken from the table without a DNA check. TRBV21-1 is annotated as a pseudogene. CDR3 size: 15 residues. Here the CDR3 reads CASSKGPGLSYEQYF. For the CDR3, the DNA is TGTGCCAGCAGCAAAGGGCCGGGACTCTCCTACGAGCAGTACTTC.

V gene TRBV7-9 combines with J gene TRBJ2-7; TRBD2 matches at 11 bases. Per the germline V gene, CDR1 is SEHNR and CDR2 is FQNEAQ (reference sequence). V lost 4 bases and J lost 1; bases outside the gene matches: 6. There are 16 residues in the CDR3. The DNA of the CDR3 is TGTGCCAGCAGCTCGCTGGGGACTAGCGGTTCCTACGAGCAGTACTTC. This sequence encodes CASSSLGTSGSYEQYF.

This sequence joins TRBV5-1 and TRBJ1-1; D gene uncertain. The CDR3 has 15 amino acids. The germline V and J ends were trimmed by 0 bases and 0 bases, with 9 bases remaining between them. The germline CDR1 and CDR2 sequences are SGHRS and YFSETQ. The CDR3 region is CASSLEGFLNTEAFF. DNA for the CDR3: TGCGCCAGCAGCTTGGAGGGCTTCCTGAACACTGAAGCTTTCTTT.

The chain employs TRBV29-1 and TRBJ1-1, with D perhaps TRBD1 (6 bases). Germline CDR1 SQVTM, CDR2 ANQGSEA. The germline V and J ends were trimmed by 3 bases and 8 bases, with 13 bases remaining between them. The CDR3 contains 12 residues. The CDR3 loop reads CSVDLPGEEAFF. The CDR3 DNA reads as TGCAGCGTTGACTTACCAGGGGAAGAAGCTTTCTTT.

This chain links TRBV7-2 with TRBJ2-7, with TRBD1 as a possible D gene (6 bases). The CDR3 spans 16 residues. V lost 5 bases and J 1 base, leaving 18 bases between the germline ends. CDR1 and CDR2 from the germline V gene are SGHTA and FQGNSA. CDR3 coding DNA: TGTGCCAGCAGCATACCGAGAGACAGGACTTCCTACGAGCAGTACTTC. It yields the protein CASSIPRDRTSYEQYF. Full variable domain (rest looked up from reference TRBV7-2 and TRBJ2-7): GAGVSQSPSNKVTEKGKDVELRCDPISGHTALYWYRQSLGQGLEFLIYFQGNSAPDKSGLPSDRFSAERTGGSVSTLTIQRTQQEDSAVYLCASSIPRDRTSYEQYFGPGTRLTVT.

The rearrangement links TRBV10-3 to TRBJ2-3; 7 nucleotides line up with TRBD2. This CDR3 has 15 residues. Germline-derived CDR1 and CDR2 are ENHRY and SYGVKD. The CDR3 nucleotides are TGTGCTACTGGTGGGCGGGAGTCGAGCACAGATACGCAGTATTTT. It yields the protein CATGGRESSTDTQYF.